A selection of T cell receptor beta chains follows, all from one sample in a study of CD8 T cells in ankylosing spondylitis. TCRdb itself ran the 5' RACE reads through MiXCR, one entry per CDR3 protein. Among some 840,000 distinct CDR3 sequences listed, about an eighth were seen once. Sequencing was performed on blood, either unsorted or a sorted T cell fraction (not recorded which). Receptors were obtained from a male donor with ankylosing spondylitis. Both conserved end residues are part of each CDR3. Fields, in order: D gene, V gene, clone size, CDR3 length, J gene, CDR3 DNA, CDR3 protein. A D gene is named only where the DNA matches it firmly. Only part of the rows carry a size: once, few, many, or a class if the clone is expanded.

D gene: TRBD1
V gene: TRBV10-3
clone size: many
CDR3 length: 15
J gene: TRBJ1-3
CDR3 DNA: TGTGCCACAGTGGGACGGCAGGGGGCTGGAAACACCATATATTTT
CDR3 protein: CATVGRQGAGNTIYF

D gene: -
V gene: TRBV28
clone size: -
CDR3 length: 14
J gene: TRBJ1-2
CDR3 DNA: TGTGCCAGCAGTTTATGGTCGACTGGTTATGGCTACACCTTC
CDR3 protein: CASSLWSTGYGYTF

D gene: -
V gene: TRBV5-6
clone size: -
CDR3 length: 16
J gene: TRBJ1-5
CDR3 DNA: TGTGCCAGCAGCTTGGACCGGGGAAGGGACAATCAGCCCCAGCATTTT
CDR3 protein: CASSLDRGRDNQPQHF

D gene: -
V gene: TRBV7-9
clone size: few
CDR3 length: 14
J gene: TRBJ1-4
CDR3 DNA: TGTGCCAGCAGCTTACAGGGACGGTTTGAAAAACTGTTTTTT
CDR3 protein: CASSLQGRFEKLFF

D gene: -
V gene: TRBV10-3
clone size: -
CDR3 length: 12
J gene: TRBJ2-3
CDR3 DNA: TGTGCCATCAGTGATAGTTCTGATACGCAGTATTTT
CDR3 protein: CAISDSSDTQYF

D gene: -
V gene: TRBV10-3
clone size: -
CDR3 length: 13
J gene: TRBJ1-1
CDR3 DNA: TGTGCCATCAGTGGGGCAATGAACACTGAAGCTTTCTTT
CDR3 protein: CAISGAMNTEAFF

D gene: TRBD2
V gene: TRBV7-2
clone size: -
CDR3 length: 16
J gene: TRBJ2-1
CDR3 DNA: TGTGCCAGCAGCCTAACCGGGACTACCTCCGGCTATGAGCAGTTCTTC
CDR3 protein: CASSLTGTTSGYEQFF

D gene: -
V gene: TRBV5-1
clone size: many
CDR3 length: 15
J gene: TRBJ2-2
CDR3 DNA: TGCGCCAGCAGCTCCGGGACAACGAACACCGGGGAGCTGTTTTTT
CDR3 protein: CASSSGTTNTGELFF

D gene: -
V gene: TRBV27
clone size: many
CDR3 length: 15
J gene: TRBJ1-6
CDR3 DNA: TGTGCCAGCAGTTTATCCGGGACACCTAATTCACCCCTCCACTTT
CDR3 protein: CASSLSGTPNSPLHF

D gene: TRBD1
V gene: TRBV4-3
clone size: few
CDR3 length: 16
J gene: TRBJ1-5
CDR3 DNA: TGCGCCAGCAGCCGAACGGCAGGGGGCCTTGATCAGCCCCAGCATTTT
CDR3 protein: CASSRTAGGLDQPQHF

D gene: -
V gene: TRBV12-3/TRBV12-4
clone size: many
CDR3 length: 14
J gene: TRBJ1-5
CDR3 DNA: TGTGCCAGCATGGAGTGGGGGAGCAATCAGCCCCAGCATTTT
CDR3 protein: CASMEWGSNQPQHF

D gene: -
V gene: TRBV20-1
clone size: few
CDR3 length: 12
J gene: TRBJ1-4
CDR3 DNA: TGCAGTGCTAGTTGGGAAAATGAAAAACTGTTTTTT
CDR3 protein: CSASWENEKLFF

D gene: TRBD2
V gene: TRBV7-3
clone size: few
CDR3 length: 14
J gene: TRBJ2-1
CDR3 DNA: TGTGCCAGCAGCTTAGCGGGGGTGAATGATGAGCAGTTCTTC
CDR3 protein: CASSLAGVNDEQFF

D gene: -
V gene: TRBV29-1
clone size: many
CDR3 length: 15
J gene: TRBJ2-5
CDR3 DNA: TGCAGCGTTGACTCCTCCGTCGACATCTGGGAGACCCAGTACTTC
CDR3 protein: CSVDSSVDIWETQYF

D gene: TRBD1
V gene: TRBV12-3/TRBV12-4
clone size: few
CDR3 length: 13
J gene: TRBJ1-2
CDR3 DNA: TGTGCCAGCAGTTTGACAGGGCGGAGGGGCTACACCTTC
CDR3 protein: CASSLTGRRGYTF

D gene: -
V gene: TRBV6-1
clone size: few
CDR3 length: 14
J gene: TRBJ1-4
CDR3 DNA: TGTGCCAGCAGTGAGGGTTGGGCTAATGAAAAACTGTTTTTT
CDR3 protein: CASSEGWANEKLFF

D gene: -
V gene: TRBV20-1
clone size: -
CDR3 length: 15
J gene: TRBJ2-7
CDR3 DNA: TGCAGTGCTAGAGATTGGGGATTAAGCGACTACGAGCAGTACTTC
CDR3 protein: CSARDWGLSDYEQYF

D gene: -
V gene: TRBV4-1
clone size: -
CDR3 length: 13
J gene: TRBJ1-5
CDR3 DNA: TGCGCCAGCAGCCAAGAAAGGACTCGGCCCCAGCATTTT
CDR3 protein: CASSQERTRPQHF

D gene: TRBD2
V gene: TRBV18
clone size: -
CDR3 length: 15
J gene: TRBJ2-1
CDR3 DNA: TGTGCCAGCTCGAGTGGGACTAGCGGTCGGCAAGAGCAGTTCTTC
CDR3 protein: CASSSGTSGRQEQFF

D gene: -
V gene: TRBV5-1
clone size: -
CDR3 length: 14
J gene: TRBJ1-5
CDR3 DNA: TGCGCCAGCAGCTTGGAATCGATCAATCAGCCCCAGCATTTT
CDR3 protein: CASSLESINQPQHF

D gene: -
V gene: TRBV24-1
clone size: -
CDR3 length: 17
J gene: TRBJ2-2
CDR3 DNA: TGTGCCACCAGTGATTCCGGGACATCCCTTTTCACCGGGGAGCTGTTTTTT
CDR3 protein: CATSDSGTSLFTGELFF

D gene: TRBD1
V gene: TRBV20-1
clone size: -
CDR3 length: 13
J gene: TRBJ1-6
CDR3 DNA: TGCAGCGCTCATTGGGACAGACATTCACCCCTCCACTTT
CDR3 protein: CSAHWDRHSPLHF

D gene: TRBD1
V gene: TRBV7-2
clone size: many
CDR3 length: 14
J gene: TRBJ2-4
CDR3 DNA: TGTGCCAGCAGCTCGACGACAGGGGGGAACATTCAGTACTTC
CDR3 protein: CASSSTTGGNIQYF

D gene: -
V gene: TRBV7-9
clone size: -
CDR3 length: 11
J gene: TRBJ2-5
CDR3 DNA: TGTGCCAGCAGCCGATCCGAGACCCAGTACTTC
CDR3 protein: CASSRSETQYF

D gene: -
V gene: TRBV5-6
clone size: -
CDR3 length: 12
J gene: TRBJ1-5
CDR3 DNA: TGTGCCAGCAGCTTGAGGGGAAGGCCCCAGCATTTT
CDR3 protein: CASSLRGRPQHF

D gene: -
V gene: TRBV5-5
clone size: many
CDR3 length: 16
J gene: TRBJ1-1
CDR3 DNA: TGTGCCAGCAGCGCCGTTGGTGGGCGGAGGAACACTGAAGCTTTCTTT
CDR3 protein: CASSAVGGRRNTEAFF

D gene: TRBD1
V gene: TRBV12-3/TRBV12-4
clone size: -
CDR3 length: 13
J gene: TRBJ2-7
CDR3 DNA: TGTGCCAGCAGTTGGGGACAGGGCAAACAGCAGTACTTC
CDR3 protein: CASSWGQGKQQYF

D gene: -
V gene: TRBV6-2/TRBV6-3
clone size: -
CDR3 length: 15
J gene: TRBJ2-3
CDR3 DNA: TGTGCCAGCAGCTTCCTGAGCGGTACGACAGATACGCAGTATTTT
CDR3 protein: CASSFLSGTTDTQYF

D gene: TRBD2
V gene: TRBV20-1
clone size: -
CDR3 length: 16
J gene: TRBJ2-1
CDR3 DNA: TGCAGTGCCGAAACCGGGACTAGCGAATCCTACAATGAGCAGTTCTTC
CDR3 protein: CSAETGTSESYNEQFF

D gene: -
V gene: TRBV29-1
clone size: many
CDR3 length: 12
J gene: TRBJ2-7
CDR3 DNA: TGCAGCGTTGAAATCCACCGGTACGAGCAGTACTTC
CDR3 protein: CSVEIHRYEQYF

D gene: TRBD2
V gene: TRBV20-1
clone size: many
CDR3 length: 13
J gene: TRBJ2-3
CDR3 DNA: TGCAGTGCTAATCGACGCGGGAGGGATACGCAGTATTTT
CDR3 protein: CSANRRGRDTQYF

D gene: TRBD2
V gene: TRBV20-1
clone size: -
CDR3 length: 14
J gene: TRBJ2-5
CDR3 DNA: TGCAGTGCTAGACTAGCGGGGGAGACAGAGACCCAGTACTTC
CDR3 protein: CSARLAGETETQYF

D gene: TRBD1
V gene: TRBV12-3/TRBV12-4
clone size: many
CDR3 length: 12
J gene: TRBJ1-2
CDR3 DNA: TGTGCCAGCAGTCCAACGGGACAGCGAGACACCTTC
CDR3 protein: CASSPTGQRDTF

D gene: TRBD2
V gene: TRBV6-4
clone size: -
CDR3 length: 16
J gene: TRBJ2-1
CDR3 DNA: TGTGCCAGCAGTCGACTAGCGGGGGGCACCTACAATGAGCAGTTCTTC
CDR3 protein: CASSRLAGGTYNEQFF

D gene: -
V gene: TRBV20-1
clone size: few
CDR3 length: 13
J gene: TRBJ2-5
CDR3 DNA: TGCAGTGCTAGGCCAGGGCACCAAGAGACCCAGTACTTC
CDR3 protein: CSARPGHQETQYF

D gene: TRBD1
V gene: TRBV6-2/TRBV6-3
clone size: few
CDR3 length: 15
J gene: TRBJ1-6
CDR3 DNA: TGTGCCAGCAGTTATCAGGGACAGGGGGCTTCACCCCTCCACTTT
CDR3 protein: CASSYQGQGASPLHF

D gene: -
V gene: TRBV29-1
clone size: many
CDR3 length: 12
J gene: TRBJ2-7
CDR3 DNA: TGCAGCGTGAGGGGGGCCTGGGACGAGCAGTACTTC
CDR3 protein: CSVRGAWDEQYF

D gene: -
V gene: TRBV20-1
clone size: once
CDR3 length: 16
J gene: TRBJ2-1
CDR3 DNA: TGCAGTGCTAGAGTTCGAAGCGGCCCGGGGTACAATGAGCAGTTCTTC
CDR3 protein: CSARVRSGPGYNEQFF

D gene: -
V gene: TRBV6-1
clone size: few
CDR3 length: 17
J gene: TRBJ2-2
CDR3 DNA: TGTGCCAGCAGTCTCCGGGGGATGTGGGAGGCGTCCGGGGAGCTGTTTTTT
CDR3 protein: CASSLRGMWEASGELFF

D gene: -
V gene: TRBV28
clone size: few
CDR3 length: 14
J gene: TRBJ1-5
CDR3 DNA: TGTGCCAGCAGTCGCGGGGGGTCGGGTCAGCCCCAGCATTTT
CDR3 protein: CASSRGGSGQPQHF

D gene: -
V gene: TRBV4-3
clone size: many
CDR3 length: 13
J gene: TRBJ1-1
CDR3 DNA: TGCGCCAGCAGCCAAGATTATCGGGGTGAAGCTTTCTTT
CDR3 protein: CASSQDYRGEAFF

D gene: -
V gene: TRBV18
clone size: -
CDR3 length: 16
J gene: TRBJ1-5
CDR3 DNA: TGTGCCAGCTCACCAAACGCCGGACATAGCAATCAGCCCCAGCATTTT
CDR3 protein: CASSPNAGHSNQPQHF

D gene: -
V gene: TRBV5-6
clone size: few
CDR3 length: 12
J gene: TRBJ1-2
CDR3 DNA: TGTGCCAGCCGGGCTGCTAACTATGGCTACACCTTC
CDR3 protein: CASRAANYGYTF

D gene: -
V gene: TRBV5-1
clone size: -
CDR3 length: 15
J gene: TRBJ1-5
CDR3 DNA: TGCGCCAGCAGCTTGGCCGACCCGGCAATTCAGCCCCAGCATTTT
CDR3 protein: CASSLADPAIQPQHF

D gene: TRBD2
V gene: TRBV29-1
clone size: many
CDR3 length: 14
J gene: TRBJ2-1
CDR3 DNA: TGCAGCGTTGGTGGTCTGTTTACTAGCGGGCGGCAGTTCTTC
CDR3 protein: CSVGGLFTSGRQFF

D gene: -
V gene: TRBV20-1
clone size: many
CDR3 length: 15
J gene: TRBJ1-4
CDR3 DNA: TGCAGTGCTCACCTCGGGTGGGGGTCTAATGAAAAACTGTTTTTT
CDR3 protein: CSAHLGWGSNEKLFF

D gene: -
V gene: TRBV4-3
clone size: few
CDR3 length: 15
J gene: TRBJ2-3
CDR3 DNA: TGCGCCAGCAGCCAAGCTTACAGAAGCACAGATACGCAGTATTTT
CDR3 protein: CASSQAYRSTDTQYF

D gene: TRBD2
V gene: TRBV7-2
clone size: many
CDR3 length: 17
J gene: TRBJ2-3
CDR3 DNA: TGTGCCAGCAGCTTATCCCTAGCGGGAGGGCCTACAGATACGCAGTATTTT
CDR3 protein: CASSLSLAGGPTDTQYF

D gene: -
V gene: TRBV29-1
clone size: few
CDR3 length: 15
J gene: TRBJ1-2
CDR3 DNA: TGCAGCGTTGAAGAGTCGGACAGACCTCTTCATGGCTACACCTTC
CDR3 protein: CSVEESDRPLHGYTF

D gene: -
V gene: TRBV6-1
clone size: -
CDR3 length: 16
J gene: TRBJ2-2
CDR3 DNA: TGTGCCAGCACTAAGGACCACCCAACTAACACCGGGGAGCTGTTTTTT
CDR3 protein: CASTKDHPTNTGELFF

D gene: -
V gene: TRBV7-9
clone size: -
CDR3 length: 14
J gene: TRBJ2-7
CDR3 DNA: TGTGCCAGCAGCCCCTTCGGACGCTCCTACGAGCAGTACTTC
CDR3 protein: CASSPFGRSYEQYF

D gene: TRBD1
V gene: TRBV10-3
clone size: few
CDR3 length: 15
J gene: TRBJ1-1
CDR3 DNA: TGTGCCATCAAGTCGGACGGGACAGAGCAATTTGAAGCTTTCTTT
CDR3 protein: CAIKSDGTEQFEAFF

D gene: TRBD1
V gene: TRBV5-5
clone size: -
CDR3 length: 15
J gene: TRBJ1-5
CDR3 DNA: TGTGCCAGCAGCTTGGGGACAGGCACTAATCAGCCCCAGCATTTT
CDR3 protein: CASSLGTGTNQPQHF

D gene: -
V gene: TRBV6-5
clone size: few
CDR3 length: 14
J gene: TRBJ1-5
CDR3 DNA: TGTGCCAGCAGTTACGGCCAACGGAATCAGCCCCAGCATTTT
CDR3 protein: CASSYGQRNQPQHF